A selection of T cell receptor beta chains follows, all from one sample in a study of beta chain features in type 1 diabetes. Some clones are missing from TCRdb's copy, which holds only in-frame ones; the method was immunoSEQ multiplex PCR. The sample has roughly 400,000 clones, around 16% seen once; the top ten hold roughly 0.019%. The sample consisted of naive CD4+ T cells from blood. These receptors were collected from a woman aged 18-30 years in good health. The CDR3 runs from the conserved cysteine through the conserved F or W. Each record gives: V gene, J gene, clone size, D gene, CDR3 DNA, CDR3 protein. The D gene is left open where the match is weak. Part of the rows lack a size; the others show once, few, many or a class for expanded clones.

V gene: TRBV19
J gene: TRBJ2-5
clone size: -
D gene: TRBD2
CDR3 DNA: TGTGCCAGTAGAGTAAGCGGGAGTTTCAGGGAGACCCAGTACTTC
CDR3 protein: CASRVSGSFRETQYF

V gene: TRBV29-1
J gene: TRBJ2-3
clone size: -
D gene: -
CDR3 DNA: TGCAGCGTGGAGGGGCGGGTCACAGATACGCAGTATTTT
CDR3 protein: CSVEGRVTDTQYF

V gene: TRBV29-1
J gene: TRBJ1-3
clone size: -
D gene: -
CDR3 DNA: TGCAGCGTTGTCGAGAACTCTGGAAACACCATATATTTT
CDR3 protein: CSVVENSGNTIYF

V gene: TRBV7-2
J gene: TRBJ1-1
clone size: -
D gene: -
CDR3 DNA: TGTGCCAGCAGCCCCCGCCGTTCGCTAAACACTGAAGCTTTCTTT
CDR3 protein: CASSPRRSLNTEAFF

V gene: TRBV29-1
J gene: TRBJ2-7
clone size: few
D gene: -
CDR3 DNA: TGCAGCGTTGCCCAGCGACTAACCTACGAGCAGTACTTC
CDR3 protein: CSVAQRLTYEQYF

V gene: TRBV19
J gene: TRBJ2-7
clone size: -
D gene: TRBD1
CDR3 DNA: TGTGCCAGTAGGGACAGGGGGCTTGTGGGCGAGCAGTACTTC
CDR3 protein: CASRDRGLVGEQYF

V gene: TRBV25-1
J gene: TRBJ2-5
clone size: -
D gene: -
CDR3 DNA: TGTGCCAGCAGTGAATTGAAGGGGTTTGTCGAGACCCAGTACTTC
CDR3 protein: CASSELKGFVETQYF

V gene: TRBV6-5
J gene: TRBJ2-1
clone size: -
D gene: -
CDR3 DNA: TGTGCCAGCAGTAGCGGCAACTCCTACAATGAGCAGTTCTTC
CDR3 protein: CASSSGNSYNEQFF

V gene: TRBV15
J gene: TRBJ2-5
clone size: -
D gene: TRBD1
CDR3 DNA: TGTGCCACCAGCAGGGACAGGGGCCAAGAGACCCAGTACTTC
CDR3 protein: CATSRDRGQETQYF

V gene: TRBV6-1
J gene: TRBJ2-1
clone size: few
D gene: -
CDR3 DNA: TGTGCCAGCAGTCTACGTGATGAGCAGTTCTTC
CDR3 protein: CASSLRDEQFF

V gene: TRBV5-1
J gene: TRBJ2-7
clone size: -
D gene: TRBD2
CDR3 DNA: TGCGCCAGCAGCTTGGCCAGCGGGAGTAATAATGCCCACGAGCAGTACTTC
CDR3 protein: CASSLASGSNNAHEQYF

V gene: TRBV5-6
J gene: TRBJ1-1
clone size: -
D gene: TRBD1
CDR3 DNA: TGTGCCAGCAGCTTGGGTCCAGGGGGCTTTACCATCTCTGAAGCTTTCTTT
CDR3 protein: CASSLGPGGFTISEAFF

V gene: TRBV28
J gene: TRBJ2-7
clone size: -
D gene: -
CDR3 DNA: TGTGCCAGCAGTTTAGGCCAATACGAGCAGTACTTC
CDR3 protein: CASSLGQYEQYF

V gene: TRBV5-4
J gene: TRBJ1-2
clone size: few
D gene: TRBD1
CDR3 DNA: TGTGCCAGCAGCTGGAGCGACAGGGGAAGAGGCTACACCTTC
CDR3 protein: CASSWSDRGRGYTF

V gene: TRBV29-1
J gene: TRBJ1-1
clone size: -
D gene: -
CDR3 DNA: TGCAGCGTTGTTGACTCCTGGAATACTGAAGCTTTCTTT
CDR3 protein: CSVVDSWNTEAFF

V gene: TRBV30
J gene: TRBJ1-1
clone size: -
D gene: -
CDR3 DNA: TGTGCCTGGACAGGCCAGGCAAACACTGAAGCTTTCTTT
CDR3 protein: CAWTGQANTEAFF

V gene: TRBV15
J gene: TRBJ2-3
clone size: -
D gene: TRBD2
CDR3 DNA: TGTGCCACCAGAGCGGGACTAGCGAGGGATACGCAGTATTTT
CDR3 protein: CATRAGLARDTQYF

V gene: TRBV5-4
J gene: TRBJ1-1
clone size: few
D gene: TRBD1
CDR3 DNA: TGTGCCAGCAGCGGTACTGGGACAGGGGGCACTGAAGCTTTCTTT
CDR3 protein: CASSGTGTGGTEAFF

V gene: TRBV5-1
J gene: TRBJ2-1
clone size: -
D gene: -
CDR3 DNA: TGCGCCAGCAGCTTGGGACAGATCTACAATGAGCAGTTCTTC
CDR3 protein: CASSLGQIYNEQFF

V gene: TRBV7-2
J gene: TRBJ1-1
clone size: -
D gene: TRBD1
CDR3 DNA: TGTGCCAGCAGCTCCCCGGGACAGAGTTTTATGAACACTGAAGCTTTCTTT
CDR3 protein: CASSSPGQSFMNTEAFF

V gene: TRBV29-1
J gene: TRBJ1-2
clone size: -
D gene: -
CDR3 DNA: TGCAGCGTTGAGTTGGGTACGGAGCACTATGGCTACACCTTC
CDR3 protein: CSVELGTEHYGYTF

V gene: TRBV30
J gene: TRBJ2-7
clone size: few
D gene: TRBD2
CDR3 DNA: TGTGCCTGGGGTTTAGCGGGATGGGCCTACGAGCAGTACTTC
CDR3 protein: CAWGLAGWAYEQYF

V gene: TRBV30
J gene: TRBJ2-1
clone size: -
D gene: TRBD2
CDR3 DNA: TGTGCCTGGAGTGTACTGCTCCCGACTAGCGGTTCCTACAATGAGCAGTTCTTC
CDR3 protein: CAWSVLLPTSGSYNEQFF

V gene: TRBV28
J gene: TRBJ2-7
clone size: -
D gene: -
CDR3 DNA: TGTGCCAGCAGTTTACCTAAGACTCGACTGACCTCCTACGAGCAGTACTTC
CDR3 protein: CASSLPKTRLTSYEQYF

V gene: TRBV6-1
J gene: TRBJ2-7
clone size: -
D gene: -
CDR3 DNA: TGTGCCAGCAGTGAATACAAGGAGCAGTACTTC
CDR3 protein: CASSEYKEQYF

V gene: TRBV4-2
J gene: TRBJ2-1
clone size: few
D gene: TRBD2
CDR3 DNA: TGTGCCAGCAGCTCTCCTAGCGGGGGCTCCTACAATGAGCAGTTCTTC
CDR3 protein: CASSSPSGGSYNEQFF

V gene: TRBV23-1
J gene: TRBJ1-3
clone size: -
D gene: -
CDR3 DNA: TGCGCCAGCATCAGGGAATCTGGAAACACCATATATTTT
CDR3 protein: CASIRESGNTIYF

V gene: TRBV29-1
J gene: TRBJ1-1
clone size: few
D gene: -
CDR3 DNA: TGCAGCGTTGACGTAGGAGGCCGGCTCATGAACACTGAAGCTTTCTTT
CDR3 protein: CSVDVGGRLMNTEAFF

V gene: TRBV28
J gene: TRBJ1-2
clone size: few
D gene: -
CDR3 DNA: TGTGCCAGCAGTGGACAAATCTATGGCTACACCTTC
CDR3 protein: CASSGQIYGYTF

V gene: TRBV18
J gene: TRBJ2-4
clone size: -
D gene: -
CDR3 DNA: TGTGCCAGCTCACCAGCGCTATCCCTCCAAAACATTCAGTACTTC
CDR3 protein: CASSPALSLQNIQYF

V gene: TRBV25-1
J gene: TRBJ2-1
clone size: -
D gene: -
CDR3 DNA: TGTGCCAGCAGCCAACAGCGGACGGCTCACATCTTC
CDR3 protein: CASSQQRTAHIF

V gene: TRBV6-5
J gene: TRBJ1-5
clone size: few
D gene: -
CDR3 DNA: TGTGCCAGCAGTTACTCGAGAGGGTTTAATCAGCCCCAGCATTTT
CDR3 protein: CASSYSRGFNQPQHF

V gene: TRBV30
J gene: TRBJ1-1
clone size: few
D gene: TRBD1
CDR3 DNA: TGTGCCTGGAGCTTACAGGGGGGCACTGAAGCTTTCTTT
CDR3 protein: CAWSLQGGTEAFF